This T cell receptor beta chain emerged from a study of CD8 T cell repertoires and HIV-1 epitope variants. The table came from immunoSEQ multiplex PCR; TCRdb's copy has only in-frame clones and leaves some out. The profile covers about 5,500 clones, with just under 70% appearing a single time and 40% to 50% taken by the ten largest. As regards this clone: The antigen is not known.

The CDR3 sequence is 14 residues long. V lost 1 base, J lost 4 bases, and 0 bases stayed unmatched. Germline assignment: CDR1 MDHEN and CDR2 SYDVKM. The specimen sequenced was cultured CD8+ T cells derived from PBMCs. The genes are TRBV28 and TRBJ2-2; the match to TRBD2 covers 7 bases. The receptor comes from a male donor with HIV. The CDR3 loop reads CASSLSGGTGELFF. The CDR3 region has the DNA TGTGCCAGCAGTTTATCGGGGGGCACCGGGGAGCTGTTTTTT.